This T cell receptor beta chain came from a study of CD8 T cells in ankylosing spondylitis. CDR3 size: 15 residues. Trimming stripped 7 bases from V and 6 bases from J, with 21 bases between. Germline V gives CDR1 SNHLY, CDR2 FYNNEI. TCRdb reprocessed the 5' RACE reads with MiXCR, giving one entry per CDR3 protein. The sample has roughly 230,000 distinct CDR3 sequences; about 20% are singletons. Sequencing input: blood, either unsorted or a sorted T cell fraction (not recorded which). V is TRBV2 and J is TRBJ1-1; weak D call: TRBD1 (5 bases). The sequence was obtained from a male donor with ankylosing spondylitis or in good health (not recorded which). CDR3 DNA: TGTGCCAGCAAGGACGTCGGGACTGCGCTGGCTGAAGCTTTCTTT. It specifies CASKDVGTALAEAFF.